What follows is one T cell receptor (beta chain) and its context. Which antigen it targets is not known. Base quality data are lacking; no much larger clone is found one base away. This sample is drawn from a study of siplizumab effects on memory and regulatory T cells (dated by TCRdb to the late 2010s). Context from the whole study: The study looked at the effect of siplizumab, an anti-CD2 antibody, on alloreactive T-cell subsets in allogeneic mixed lymphocyte reactions made from human PBMCs. On the study overall, not on this receptor specifically: About 80-97% of proliferating CD4+ or CD8+ clones could not be given a naive or memory phenotype. No functional confirmation was obtained for the suppressive function of proliferating Tregs from siplizumab cultures. Among mappable alloreactive CD4+ clones, the Treg-derived fraction averaged about 75% with siplizumab versus about 25% in control reactions. The cumulative frequency of alloreactive sequences that could be traced back to unstimulated CD4+ memory T cells was significantly reduced by siplizumab. Unstimulated naive T cells appeared to be more diverse than memory T cells, and naive cells seemed to make a substantial contribution to the alloresponse. Because sequences at frequencies below about 10^-5 were poorly captured, only a minor fraction of alloreactive clones could be mapped back to unstimulated subsets.

Taken from cysteine to phenylalanine, the CDR3 has 18 residues. The read is trimmed to its CDR3 DNA, 54 bases read in frame from base 1. According to the germline V gene (reference sequence), CDR1 reads PRHDT and CDR2 reads FYEKMQ. V and J are truncated by 3 bases and 0 bases respectively, leaving an intervening sequence of 18 bases. The protocol used for the library was the immunoSEQ multiplex PCR assay. The deep sequencing platform assayed about 10^5 TCR templates per sample. Genomic DNA extracted from sorted T cells was used for TCRbeta CDR3 sequencing. The published analysis was carried out like this. The R programming language was used for clonal analysis of TCRbeta CDR3 data. Alloreactive CD4+ and CD8+ clones were identified by comparing unstimulated samples to CFSE-low samples taken after the reaction. Regulatory or non-regulatory origin was assigned to alloreactive CD4+ clones by matching of sequences to sorted unstimulated Treg and non-Treg repertoires. Not all clones reach the TCRdb copy of this immuneACCESS table, which keeps in-frame sequences only. Checked studies attribute under half of the gap to unresolved V genes and leave the rest unexplained. V and J calls and clone size follow that table, whereas D and trimming were derived from the DNA. The sample includes more than 70,000 clones, with 85% to 95% observed a single time. The ten biggest clones cover around 20% of the sample.

Sorted unstimulated T cells, along with proliferating T cells recovered from mixed lymphocyte reactions, underwent TCRbeta CDR3 sequencing. Fresh whole blood from ten HLA-typed healthy donors was used as the source from which PBMCs were isolated. The sequenced sample was CD8+ T cells sorted from blood. The V gene is TRBV13 and the J gene is TRBJ1-5; the D gene is perhaps TRBD1, on 6 matching bases. The TCR comes from a human donor in good health. DNA sequence: TGTGCCAGCAGCTTCACAGGAGGGGGGGAATATAGCAATCAGCCCCAGCATTTT. This is translated as CASSFTGGGEYSNQPQHF.